Each of the 14 T cell receptor beta chains below was sequenced from the same sample in a study of identical twins. TCRdb recomputed calls from the 5' RACE reads with MiXCR, one row per CDR3 protein. The sample includes some 710,000 distinct CDR3 sequences, around 6% of them seen just once. The sample taken for sequencing was naive T cells sorted from blood. The source is a man aged 18 to 35 in good health.

In its sample, this clonotype was seen many times. The chain joins TRBV20-1 to TRBJ2-4; TRBD2 matches 10 bases. The CDR3 runs to 16 residues. CDR1 DFQATT and CDR2 SNEGSKA come from the germline V gene (reference sequence). Trimming cost V 5 bases and J 0 bases; bases outside gene matches: 7. The CDR3 coding sequence is TGCAGTGCTCACCGAAGCGGGAGGGCAGCCAAAAACATTCAGTACTTC. This codes for CSAHRSGRAAKNIQYF.

The chain uses TRBV20-1 and TRBJ1-6; D uncertain. V dropped 1 base and J dropped 3 bases, with 10 bases sitting between them. The V gene's germline CDR1 is DFQATT and CDR2 SNEGSKA (reference sequence). This CDR3 spans 15 amino acids. The CDR3 DNA follows: TGCAGTGCTAGAGTGGTACACCACTATAATTCACCCCTCCACTTT. Translation gives CSARVVHHYNSPLHF.

This clonotype was detected many times. Written as DNA, the CDR3 is TGTGCCAGCAGCTATGGGACTAGCCCGGATGAGCAGTTCTTC. Amino acid sequence: CASSYGTSPDEQFF. V gene TRBV12-3 or TRBV12-4 combines with J gene TRBJ2-1; 9 bases map to TRBD2. V gave up 6 bases and J gave up 8 bases; unmatched junction bases: 8. CDR3 length equals 14 residues.

This clonotype appeared many times. The chain carries TRBV21-1 and TRBJ2-1; TRBD2, the table's D call, lacks a check against the DNA. TRBV21-1 is an annotated pseudogene. The CDR3 has 15 residues. CDR3 in amino acids: CASTQEASHYNEQFF. CDR3 bases: TGTGCCAGCACCCAAGAGGCTAGCCATTACAATGAGCAGTTCTTC.

The chain couples TRBV7-8 to TRBJ1-1; tentative D call: TRBD1 (5 bases). The CDR3 loop spans 14 amino acids. Germline CDR1 and CDR2: SGHVS and FQNEAQ. V was pared by 6 bases and J by 4 bases, with 15 bases between. CDR3 nucleotide sequence: TGTGCCAGCAGGAGGAGGGAGGGGATCACTGAAGCTTTCTTT. It codes for CASRRREGITEAFF.

This clonotype showed up just a few times. V and J are TRBV27 and TRBJ2-7; D possibly corresponds to TRBD2 (6 bases). There are 14 residues in the CDR3. V gave up 5 bases and J gave up 5 bases, with 16 bases separating them. The V gene's germline CDR1 is MNHEY and CDR2 SMNVEV (reference sequence). Here the CDR3 DNA reads TGTGCCAGCAGTCGGGAGCATTCGGGCCACGAGCAGTACTTC. It translates to CASSREHSGHEQYF.

The table lists this clonotype with many counts. The V and J genes are TRBV6-1 and TRBJ2-1; a weak D match, TRBD2 (6 bases). From germline, CDR1 is MNHNS and CDR2 SASEGT. This CDR3 has 17 residues. The ends were cut back, 5 bases at V and 5 bases at J, with 22 bases in the middle. The CDR3 DNA follows: TGTGCCAGCAGTACCACTAGCCCAATTTATCAAAACAATGAGCAGTTCTTC. This translates into CASSTTSPIYQNNEQFF.

This clonotype was counted a few times. CDR3 protein: CATGTPEQYV. The DNA for the CDR3 is TGTGCCACCGGGACTCCCGAGCAGTACGTC. The gene calls are TRBV2 and TRBJ2-7, with a possible D match to TRBD2 (6 bases). V was trimmed by 10 bases and J by 6 bases, leaving 10 bases between them. The CDR3 runs 10 residues. Germline V gives CDR1 SNHLY, CDR2 FYNNEI.

This clonotype was observed at least ten times. The CDR3, as DNA: TGTGCCATCAGTCAGGAACCGGGACTAGCGGGGTCCTACAATGAGCAGTTCTTC. Translation: CAISQEPGLAGSYNEQFF. The chain recombines TRBV10-3 with TRBJ2-1, with 13 bases fitting TRBD2. Trimming cost V 5 bases and J 1 base; bases outside gene matches: 8. Germline CDR1 and CDR2: ENHRY and SYGVKD. This CDR3 spans 18 amino acids.

The table lists this clonotype with a few counts. The chain carries TRBV12-3 or TRBV12-4 and TRBJ1-2; 9 bases are shared with TRBD1. Unmatched junction bases numbered 4, after V lost 1 base and J lost 1 base. This CDR3 comprises 16 residues. The CDR3 DNA is TGTGCCAGCAGTTTAGACAGGGGGCGTTTTAACTATGGCTACACCTTC. This encodes CASSLDRGRFNYGYTF.

The table lists this clonotype with a few counts. The chain couples TRBV15 to TRBJ2-7, with D perhaps given as TRBD1 or TRBD2 (7 bases each). Trimming took 4 bases from V and 7 from J, leaving 17 bases between them. The CDR3 runs 14 residues. CDR1 and CDR2 (germline): LNHNV, YYDKDF (reference sequence). CDR3 nucleotides: TGTGCCACCAGCAAGCGGGACAGACCTCGAGAGCAGTACTTC. This gives the protein CATSKRDRPREQYF.

There are many counts of this clonotype. V gene TRBV10-3 combines with J gene TRBJ2-2; 8 positions agree with TRBD1. CDR1 is ENHRY and CDR2 is SYGVKD in the germline V gene. J was trimmed by 5 bases and V by 4 bases; bases with no gene match: 18. The CDR3 covers 19 residues. CDR3 sequence reads: CAISGPGQDVNIRTGELFF. CDR3 in DNA: TGTGCCATCAGTGGACCGGGACAGGACGTCAACATAAGGACCGGGGAGCTGTTTTTT.

The table lists this clonotype with many counts. The genes are TRBV4-2 and TRBJ1-5; D gene unclear. With 4 bases removed from V and 7 bases from J, the gap between germline ends came to 11 bases. CDR3 length: 13 residues. Germline CDR1 and CDR2: LGHNA and YNFKEQ. CDR3 amino acids: CASSPETGQPQHF. In DNA, the CDR3 is TGTGCCAGCAGCCCCGAAACGGGACAGCCCCAGCATTTT.

Concerning this clonotype: Being one base from a much bigger clone, this may be a read error. The chain employs TRBV6-1 and TRBJ1-6; 7 bases align to TRBD1. The CDR3 contains 15 residues. CDR1 and CDR2 (germline): MNHNS, SASEGT. CDR3 in DNA: TGTGCCAGCAGTGTGGGACAGCAAAACAATTCACCCCTCCGCTTT. Its translation: CASSVGQQNNSPLRF.